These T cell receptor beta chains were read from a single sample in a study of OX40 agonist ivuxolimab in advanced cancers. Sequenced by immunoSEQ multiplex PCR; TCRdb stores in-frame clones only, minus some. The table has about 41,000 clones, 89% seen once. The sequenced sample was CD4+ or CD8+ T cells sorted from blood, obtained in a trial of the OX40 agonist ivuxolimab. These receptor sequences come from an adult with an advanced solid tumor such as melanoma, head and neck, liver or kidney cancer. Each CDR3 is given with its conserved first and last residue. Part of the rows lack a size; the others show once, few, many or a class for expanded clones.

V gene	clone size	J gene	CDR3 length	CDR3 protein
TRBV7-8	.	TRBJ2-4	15	CASSLQGLAKNIQYF
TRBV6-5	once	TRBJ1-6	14	CASSGGINNSPLHF
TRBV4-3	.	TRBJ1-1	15	CASSFRDPVNTEAFF
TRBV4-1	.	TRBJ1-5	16	CASSQEGPGTSQPQHF
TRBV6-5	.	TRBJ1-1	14	CASSARRDSTEAFF
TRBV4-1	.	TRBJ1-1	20	CASSQESRDLGSRLNTEAFF
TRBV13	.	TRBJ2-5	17	CASSLTRTGGDLVPQYF
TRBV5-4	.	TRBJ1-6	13	CASSGTGSSPLHF
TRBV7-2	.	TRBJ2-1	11	CASRSGTLQFF
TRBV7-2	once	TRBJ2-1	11	CASSTGTREFF
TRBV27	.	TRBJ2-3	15	CASSPAPPGSDTQYF
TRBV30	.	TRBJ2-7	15	CAWSTTGTGFYEQYF
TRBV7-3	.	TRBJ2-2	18	CASSPPGQGGLNTGELFF
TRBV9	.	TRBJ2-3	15	CASSVEGGGADTQYF
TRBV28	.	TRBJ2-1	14	CASSPGLAGAGQFF
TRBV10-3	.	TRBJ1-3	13	CAIRQPSGNTIYF
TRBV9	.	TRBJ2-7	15	CASSSGQGGTYEQYF
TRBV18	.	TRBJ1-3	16	CASSPPSGSSGNTIYF
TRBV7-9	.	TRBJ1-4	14	CASSLGTRSEKLFF
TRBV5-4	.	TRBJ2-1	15	CASSWGGRSENEQFF
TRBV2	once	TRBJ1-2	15	CASGNSLRANYGYTF
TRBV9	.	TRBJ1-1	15	CASSVQGQGSTEAFF
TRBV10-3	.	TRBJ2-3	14	CANSGTGTTDTQYF